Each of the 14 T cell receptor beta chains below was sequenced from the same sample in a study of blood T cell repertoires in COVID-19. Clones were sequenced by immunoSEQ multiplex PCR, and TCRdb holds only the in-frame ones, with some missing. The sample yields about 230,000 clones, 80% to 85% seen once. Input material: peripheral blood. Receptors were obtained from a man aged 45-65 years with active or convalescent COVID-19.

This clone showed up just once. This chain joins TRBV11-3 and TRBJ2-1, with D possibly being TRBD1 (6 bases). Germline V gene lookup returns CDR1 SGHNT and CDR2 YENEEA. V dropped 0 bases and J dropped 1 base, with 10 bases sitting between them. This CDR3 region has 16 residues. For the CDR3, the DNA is TGTGCCAGCAGCTTAGAACGGCAGGGGTCCTACAATGAGCAGTTCTTC. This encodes CASSLERQGSYNEQFF.

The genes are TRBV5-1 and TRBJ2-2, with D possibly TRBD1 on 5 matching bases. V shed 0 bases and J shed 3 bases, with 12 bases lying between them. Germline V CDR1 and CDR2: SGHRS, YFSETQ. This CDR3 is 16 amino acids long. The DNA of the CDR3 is TGCGCCAGCAGCTTGGAAGGGGCTACCTACACCGGGGAGCTGTTTTTT. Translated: CASSLEGATYTGELFF.

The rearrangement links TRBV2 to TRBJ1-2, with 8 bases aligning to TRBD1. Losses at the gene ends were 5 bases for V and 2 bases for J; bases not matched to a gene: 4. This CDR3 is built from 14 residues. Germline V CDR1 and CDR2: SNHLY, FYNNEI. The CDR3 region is CASSQRTGNYGYTF. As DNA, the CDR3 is TGTGCCAGCAGTCAAAGGACAGGGAACTATGGCTACACCTTC.

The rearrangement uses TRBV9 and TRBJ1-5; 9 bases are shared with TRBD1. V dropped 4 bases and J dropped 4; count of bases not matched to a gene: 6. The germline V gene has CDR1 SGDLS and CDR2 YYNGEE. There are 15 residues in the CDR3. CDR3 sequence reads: CASSSSGTGNQPQHF. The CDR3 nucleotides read TGTGCCAGCAGCTCCTCCGGGACAGGGAATCAGCCCCAGCATTTT.

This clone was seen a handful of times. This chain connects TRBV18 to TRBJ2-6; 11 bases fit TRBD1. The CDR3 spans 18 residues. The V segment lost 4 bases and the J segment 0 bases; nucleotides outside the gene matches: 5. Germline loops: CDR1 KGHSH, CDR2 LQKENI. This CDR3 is CASSRLGTGGSGANVLTF. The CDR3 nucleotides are TGTGCCAGCTCACGCTTGGGGACAGGGGGCTCTGGGGCCAACGTCCTGACTTTC.

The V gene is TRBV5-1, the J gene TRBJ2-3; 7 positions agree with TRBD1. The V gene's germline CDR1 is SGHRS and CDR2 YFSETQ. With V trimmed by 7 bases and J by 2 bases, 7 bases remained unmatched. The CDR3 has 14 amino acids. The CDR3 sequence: CASSRQGYTDTQYF. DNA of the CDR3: TGCGCCAGCTCTAGACAGGGCTACACAGATACGCAGTATTTT.

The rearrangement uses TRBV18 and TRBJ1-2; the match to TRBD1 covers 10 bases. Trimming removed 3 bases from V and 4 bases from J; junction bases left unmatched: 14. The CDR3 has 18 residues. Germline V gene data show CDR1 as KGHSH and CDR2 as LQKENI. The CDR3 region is CASSPRGTGDDLSYGYTF. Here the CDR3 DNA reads TGTGCCAGCTCACCCCGTGGGACAGGGGACGATCTAAGCTATGGCTACACCTTC.

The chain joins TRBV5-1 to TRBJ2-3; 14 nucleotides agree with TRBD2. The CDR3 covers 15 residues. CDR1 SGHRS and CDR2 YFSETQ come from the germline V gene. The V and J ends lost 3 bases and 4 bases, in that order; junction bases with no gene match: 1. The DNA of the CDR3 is TGCGCCAGCAGCTCGGGACTAGCGGGAGCAGATACGCAGTATTTT. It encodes CASSSGLAGADTQYF.

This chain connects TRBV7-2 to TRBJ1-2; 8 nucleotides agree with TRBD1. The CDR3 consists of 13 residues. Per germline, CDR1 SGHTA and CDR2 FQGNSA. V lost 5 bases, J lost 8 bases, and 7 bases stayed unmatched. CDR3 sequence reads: CASSPQGAGGYTF. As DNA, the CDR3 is TGTGCCAGCAGCCCGCAGGGGGCGGGGGGCTACACCTTC.

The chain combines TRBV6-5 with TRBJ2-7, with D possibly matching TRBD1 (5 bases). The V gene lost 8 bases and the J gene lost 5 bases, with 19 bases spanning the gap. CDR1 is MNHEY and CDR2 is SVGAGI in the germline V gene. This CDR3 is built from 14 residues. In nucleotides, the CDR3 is TGTGCCAGCGGGCGAACAGACAGTGCCCACGAGCAGTACTTC. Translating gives CASGRTDSAHEQYF.

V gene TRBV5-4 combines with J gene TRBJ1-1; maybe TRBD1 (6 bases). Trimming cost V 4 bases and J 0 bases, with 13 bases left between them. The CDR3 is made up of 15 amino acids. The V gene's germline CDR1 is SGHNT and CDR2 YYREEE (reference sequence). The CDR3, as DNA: TGTGCCAGCAGCCGAGGCAGGGGCATGAACACTGAAGCTTTCTTT. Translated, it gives CASSRGRGMNTEAFF.

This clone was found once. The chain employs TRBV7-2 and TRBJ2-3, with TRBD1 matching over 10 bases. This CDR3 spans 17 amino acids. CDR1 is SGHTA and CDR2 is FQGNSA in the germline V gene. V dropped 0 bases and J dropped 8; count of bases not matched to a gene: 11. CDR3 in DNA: TGTGCCAGCAGCTTAGCTAGGACAGGGGGGGATGATGGTACGCAGTATTTT. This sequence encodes CASSLARTGGDDGTQYF.

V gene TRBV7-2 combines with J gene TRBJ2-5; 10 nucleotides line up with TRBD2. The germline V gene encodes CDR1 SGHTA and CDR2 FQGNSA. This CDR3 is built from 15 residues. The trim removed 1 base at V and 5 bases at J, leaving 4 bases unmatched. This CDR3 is CASSLGAGGPETQYF. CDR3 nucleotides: TGTGCCAGCAGCTTAGGAGCGGGGGGGCCGGAGACCCAGTACTTC.

DNA of the CDR3: TGTGCCAGCAGCTCCTCGGAGACCCAGTACTTC. Protein sequence: CASSSSETQYF. The rearrangement links TRBV7-9 to TRBJ2-5; no reliable D call. The CDR3 spans 11 residues. The germline CDR1 and CDR2 sequences are SEHNR and FQNEAQ (reference sequence). V was clipped by 4 bases and J by 5 bases, with 5 bases between them. The full variable domain, in which reference TRBV7-9 and TRBJ2-5 provide the parts outside the CDR3, is DTGVSQNPRHKITKRGQNVTFRCDPISEHNRLYWYRQTLGQGPEFLTYFQNEAQLEKSRLLSDRFSAERPKGSFSTLEIQRTEQGDSAMYLCASSSSETQYFGPGTRLLVL.